This TCR beta chain was observed in a study of T cells in Graves' hyperthyroidism and ophthalmopathy. TCR beta CDR3 regions were amplified from RNA. With the HTBI primer set, the TCR CDR3 went through a first round of RT-PCR. TCRdb recomputed calls from the multiplex PCR reads with MiXCR, one row per CDR3 protein. The table records some 800,000 distinct CDR3 sequences, about 38% of them present only once. Looked up from germline, CDR1 is LNHDA and CDR2 is SQIVND (reference sequence). Trimming cost V 5 bases and J 0 bases, with 16 bases left between them. The CDR3 is 16 residues long. This clonotype was counted many times. Criteria for exclusion of patients were uncontrolled infection, other autoimmune disease, pregnancy or lactation.

Sequencing was performed on blood. V usage is TRBV19 and J usage is TRBJ1-2; D might be TRBD1 (6 bases). This receptor was identified in a man aged 18 to 29 with Graves' hyperthyroidism. The CDR3 nucleotides read TGTGCCAGTAGTGACGGACAGTACATCACTAACTATGGCTACACCTTC. It specifies CASSDGQYITNYGYTF.